The 15 T cell receptor beta chains below come from one sample, sequenced in a study of blood T cell repertoires in COVID-19. Sequencing was performed with immunoSEQ multiplex PCR; in TCRdb, only in-frame clones are kept and a portion is missing. The data show over 80,000 clones, with about 90% seen just once and roughly 2% held by the top ten. Sample: peripheral blood. These TCRs come from a human donor with active COVID-19. The donor label of this sample is uncertain.

The rearrangement joins TRBV6-1 to TRBJ1-2; D possibly corresponds to TRBD1 (6 bases). The CDR3 spans 15 residues. Trimming pared 0 bases from V and 4 bases from J, leaving 12 bases between. The germline V gene encodes CDR1 MNHNS and CDR2 SASEGT. The CDR3 reads CASSEAGGQSYGYTF. For the CDR3, the DNA is TGTGCCAGCAGTGAAGCGGGCGGACAGTCCTATGGCTACACCTTC.

The V call is TRBV2, the J call TRBJ2-1; tentative D call: TRBD1 (6 bases). With 7 bases removed from V and 7 bases from J, the gap between germline ends came to 17 bases. In germline, CDR1 is SNHLY, CDR2 FYNNEI. This CDR3 has 14 amino acids. CDR3 nucleotide sequence: TGTGCCAGCACCCTGAACGGACAGACTAATGAGCAGTTCTTC. Translation gives CASTLNGQTNEQFF.

The V call is TRBV6-2 or TRBV6-3, the J call TRBJ2-3, with TRBD1 as a possible D gene (6 bases). The CDR3 length is 15 residues. The germline V and J ends were trimmed by 2 bases and 2 bases, with 11 bases remaining between them. The germline V gene has CDR1 MNHEY and CDR2 SVGEGT. CDR3 nucleotides: TGTGCCAGCAGTTACCCCCCAGGGGACACAGATACGCAGTATTTT. Translating gives CASSYPPGDTDTQYF.

This sequence joins TRBV5-1 and TRBJ1-2; TRBD1 aligns across 8 bases. The V and J ends lost 0 bases and 2 bases, in that order; junction bases with no gene match: 0. Germline loops: CDR1 SGHRS, CDR2 YFSETQ. There are 14 residues in the CDR3. This chain's CDR3 is CASSLDRGNYGYTF. The CDR3 DNA sequence: TGCGCCAGCAGCTTGGACAGGGGGAACTATGGCTACACCTTC.

This chain links TRBV1 with TRBJ1-2; the table's D call, TRBD1, was not checked against the DNA. TRBV1 is a documented pseudogene. The CDR3 consists of 13 residues. The CDR3 protein is CTSSQGRHDGYTF. CDR3 DNA: TGCACCAGCAGCCAGGGTCGACACGATGGCTACACCTTC.

This clone appeared once. This rearrangement joins TRBV10-3 to TRBJ2-1, with TRBD2 matching over 8 bases. CDR1 is ENHRY and CDR2 is SYGVKD in the germline V gene. The CDR3 is made up of 18 amino acids. Germline trimming cut 2 bases from V and 0 bases from J; bases unmatched to any gene: 9. CDR3: CAISEPNVAGLSYNEQFF. The CDR3 DNA follows: TGTGCCATCAGTGAGCCTAATGTAGCGGGGCTCTCCTACAATGAGCAGTTCTTC.

The gene calls are TRBV7-9 and TRBJ2-1; TRBD2 matches at 12 bases. V shed 5 bases and J 8 bases; nucleotides not matched to a gene: 4. This CDR3 region has 14 residues. Germline V gives CDR1 SEHNR, CDR2 FQNEAQ (reference sequence). Here the CDR3 DNA reads TGTGCCAGCAGCACCCCTAGCGGGGGGGATGAGCAGTTCTTC. This encodes CASSTPSGGDEQFF.

This rearrangement joins TRBV9 to TRBJ2-3; 8 bases match TRBD2. Germline lookup yields CDR1 SGDLS and CDR2 YYNGEE. V shed 2 bases, J shed 0 bases, and the junction held 5 bases outside the gene matches. CDR3 size: 16 residues. The CDR3 region is CASSVLAGASTDTQYF. The CDR3 DNA reads as TGTGCCAGCAGCGTCCTAGCGGGTGCTAGCACAGATACGCAGTATTTT.

The V call is TRBV5-1, the J call TRBJ1-1; D uncertain. The V and J ends lost 0 bases and 8 bases respectively, with 8 bases between them. This CDR3 contains 12 residues. In germline, CDR1 is SGHRS, CDR2 YFSETQ. The CDR3 DNA follows: TGCGCCAGCAGCTTGGACAGCCGAGAAGCTTTCTTT. It codes for CASSLDSREAFF. Looking up the rest from reference TRBV5-1 and TRBJ1-1 gives the full variable domain: KAGVTQTPRYLIKTRGQQVTLSCSPISGHRSVSWYQQTPGQGLQFLFEYFSETQRNKGNFPGRFSGRQFSNSRSEMNVSTLELGDSALYLCASSLDSREAFFGQGTRLTVV.

V usage is TRBV27 and J usage is TRBJ2-7, with D maybe TRBD1 (6 bases). Germline assignment: CDR1 MNHEY and CDR2 SMNVEV (reference sequence). The CDR3 length is 13 residues. V dropped 8 bases and J dropped 3 bases, with 14 bases sitting between them. In DNA form, the CDR3 reads TGTGCCAGCGGATCCCAGGACAGCTACGAGCAGTACTTC. As protein: CASGSQDSYEQYF.

This clone was picked up one time. The chain carries TRBV10-2 and TRBJ1-5; no definite D call. The ends were cut back, 2 bases at V and 5 bases at J, with 10 bases in the middle. The germline gives CDR1 WSHSY, CDR2 SAAADI. CDR3 length equals 14 residues. CDR3 nucleotides: TGCGCCAGCAGTGAGGGCGACTACTATCAGCCCCAGCATTTT. Protein product: CASSEGDYYQPQHF.

The chain uses TRBV3-1 (or the pseudogene TRBV3-2) and TRBJ2-4; 15 bases align to TRBD2. This CDR3 is 19 amino acids long. Germline-derived CDR1 and CDR2 are LGHDT and YNNKEL (reference sequence). After removal of 4 bases from V and 2 bases from J, the junction contained 9 bases not matched to a gene. The CDR3 protein is CASSPWTSGGADPKNIQYF. In DNA form, the CDR3 reads TGTGCCAGCAGCCCGTGGACTAGCGGGGGGGCGGATCCCAAAAACATTCAGTACTTC.

The chain links TRBV2 to TRBJ2-7; no clear D gene. The V end was cut by 7 bases, the J end by 7 bases, with 23 bases between. From germline, CDR1 is SNHLY and CDR2 FYNNEI. The CDR3 length is 15 residues. CDR3 residues: CASTAVFTPTVEQYF. The CDR3 bases are TGTGCCAGCACCGCCGTTTTTACCCCTACCGTGGAGCAGTACTTC.

This clone was seen only a few times. The chain recombines TRBV2 with TRBJ1-1, with TRBD1 as a possible D gene (5 bases). The CDR3 is 15 amino acids. In germline, CDR1 is SNHLY, CDR2 FYNNEI. Trimming cost V 6 bases and J 0 bases, with 14 bases left between them. CDR3 coding DNA: TGTGCCAGCAGCCCAGGGTGGGGCTTGAACACTGAAGCTTTCTTT. It yields the protein CASSPGWGLNTEAFF. Full variable domain (rest looked up from reference TRBV2 and TRBJ1-1): EPEVTQTPSHQVTQMGQEVILRCVPISNHLYFYWYRQILGQKVEFLVSFYNNEISEKSEIFDDQFSVERPDGSNFTLKIRSTKLEDSAMYFCASSPGWGLNTEAFFGQGTRLTVV.

The table lists this clone with a count of one. CDR3 DNA: TGTGCCAGCAGCGTAGCTAACAATGAGCAGTTCTTC. Translating gives CASSVANNEQFF. The chain joins TRBV9 to TRBJ2-1; D remains ambiguous. The CDR3 has 12 amino acids. In germline, CDR1 is SGDLS, CDR2 YYNGEE. Trimming pared 0 bases from V and 5 bases from J, leaving 3 bases between. The variable domain in full, completed from reference TRBV9 and TRBJ2-1, reads DSGVTQTPKHLITATGQRVTLRCSPRSGDLSVYWYQQSLDQGLQFLIQYYNGEERAKGNILERFSAQQFPDLHSELNLSSLELGDSALYFCASSVANNEQFFGPGTRLTVL.